Following are 20 T cell receptor beta chains from one sample sequenced in a study of blood T cell repertoires in COVID-19 (TCRdb year 2020). The library was generated by the immunoSEQ multiplex PCR assay. TCRdb mirrors the immuneACCESS table, restricted to in-frame sequences. Some clones are absent from its copies; in checked studies, under half trace to an unresolved V gene, and the reason for the others is unknown. For this sample there are about 130,000 clones; roughly 83% appear just once. Roughly an eighth of the sample rests with the top ten. The sequencing sample was made of peripheral blood. The receptors were sampled from a woman in her twenties or thirties who had recovered from COVID-19.

The V gene is TRBV14, the J gene TRBJ2-1; 12 nucleotides line up with TRBD2. Germline CDR1 and CDR2: SGHDN and FVKESK. The ends lost 2 bases at V and 9 bases at J; junction bases unmatched: 5. This CDR3 spans 15 amino acids. Here the CDR3 reads CASSQRLAGGGEQFF. CDR3 coding DNA: TGTGCCAGCAGCCAAAGGCTAGCGGGGGGGGGTGAGCAGTTCTTC. Full variable domain (rest looked up from reference TRBV14 and TRBJ2-1): EAGVTQFPSHSVIEKGQTVTLRCDPISGHDNLYWYRRVMGKEIKFLLHFVKESKQDESGMPNNRFLAERTGGTYSTLKVQPAELEDSGVYFCASSQRLAGGGEQFFGPGTRLTVL.

The rearrangement links TRBV29-1 to TRBJ1-5; perhaps TRBD1 as D (5 bases). This CDR3 is 13 amino acids long. The V gene lost 6 bases and the J gene lost 0 bases, with 9 bases spanning the gap. The germline V gene has CDR1 SQVTM and CDR2 ANQGSEA. The CDR3 nucleotides are TGCAGCGTAATACAGGATAGCAATCAGCCCCAGCATTTT. Translating it yields CSVIQDSNQPQHF. Based on the CDR3 plus reference TRBV29-1 and TRBJ1-5, the full variable domain is SAVISQKPSRDICQRGTSLTIQCQVDSQVTMMFWYRQQPGQSLTLIATANQGSEATYESGFVIDKFPISRPNLTFSTLTVSNMSPEDSSIYLCSVIQDSNQPQHFGDGTRLSIL.

This clone was found once. This sequence joins TRBV9 and TRBJ2-7; 7 nucleotides match TRBD1. CDR3 size: 15 residues. The germline CDR1 and CDR2 sequences are SGDLS and YYNGEE. V was pared by 0 bases and J by 0 bases, with 3 bases of the junction left unmatched. The CDR3 reads CASSVAPGGSYEQYF. The CDR3 DNA reads TGTGCCAGCAGCGTAGCTCCAGGGGGCTCCTACGAGCAGTACTTC.

This clone was seen only a few times. The chain employs TRBV19 and TRBJ2-7; the match to TRBD1 covers 10 bases. The V segment lost 1 base and the J segment 5 bases; nucleotides outside the gene matches: 5. The CDR3 loop spans 15 amino acids. CDR1 and CDR2 (germline): LNHDA, SQIVND (reference sequence). The CDR3 loop reads CASSIGGTGADEQYF. CDR3 coding DNA: TGTGCCAGTAGTATAGGCGGGACAGGGGCGGACGAGCAGTACTTC.

The gene calls are TRBV29-1 and TRBJ2-1, with TRBD2 matching 9 bases. Germline CDR1 is SQVTM and CDR2 is ANQGSEA. The trim removed 3 bases at V and 9 bases at J, leaving 9 bases unmatched. The CDR3 contains 14 residues. CDR3: CSVEGLAGAREQFF. For the CDR3, the DNA is TGCAGCGTTGAGGGGTTAGCGGGAGCACGTGAGCAGTTCTTC.

This clone was seen a few times. The chain carries TRBV29-1 and TRBJ2-3, with 10 bases that match TRBD2. CDR3 length: 13 residues. Germline assignment: CDR1 SQVTM and CDR2 ANQGSEA. Trimming at V came to 8 bases and at J to 6 bases, leaving 8 bases not matched to a gene. This chain's CDR3 is CSTGASGSDTQYF. The CDR3 DNA is TGCAGCACGGGGGCTAGCGGGAGCGATACGCAGTATTTT.

V usage is TRBV6-5 and J usage is TRBJ1-6; D might be TRBD1 (5 bases). CDR3 length: 15 residues. In germline, CDR1 is MNHEY, CDR2 SVGAGI. V was trimmed by 5 bases and J by 7 bases, leaving 15 bases between them. The CDR3 coding sequence is TGTGCCAGCAGTCCCCGACAGAGAGAGAATTCACCCCTCCACTTT. Protein product: CASSPRQRENSPLHF.

This clone was recorded only once. The chain employs TRBV20-1 and TRBJ1-5; 11 nucleotides agree with TRBD1. V was clipped by 3 bases and J by 0 bases; unmatched bases: 4. The CDR3 is 16 amino acids. The germline gives CDR1 DFQATT, CDR2 SNEGSKA (reference sequence). For the CDR3, the DNA is TGCAGTGCTAGTGGGACAGGGGGTTATAGCAATCAGCCCCAGCATTTT. The encoded protein is CSASGTGGYSNQPQHF.

This clone showed up just once. The chain has TRBV27 and TRBJ1-4, with 7 bases lining up with TRBD1. J was trimmed by 5 bases and V by 5 bases; bases with no gene match: 14. This CDR3 region has 17 residues. From germline, CDR1 is MNHEY and CDR2 SMNVEV (reference sequence). The CDR3 DNA follows: TGTGCCAGCAGTCCTAGGGACAGAATGGTTGGAAATGAAAAACTGTTTTTT. It yields the protein CASSPRDRMVGNEKLFF. Full variable domain (outside the CDR3, taken from reference TRBV27 and TRBJ1-4): EAQVTQNPRYLITVTGKKLTVTCSQNMNHEYMSWYRQDPGLGLRQIYYSMNVEVTDKGDVPEGYKVSRKEKRNFPLILESPSPNQTSLYFCASSPRDRMVGNEKLFFGSGTQLSVL.

The rearrangement uses TRBV20-1 and TRBJ1-6; 7 bases align to TRBD1. Germline V gives CDR1 DFQATT, CDR2 SNEGSKA (reference sequence). V lost 3 bases and J lost 0; bases outside the gene matches: 5. CDR3 length equals 16 residues. DNA for the CDR3: TGCAGTGCTAGTAGACAGGGTAGCTCCTATAATTCACCCCTCCACTTT. Protein product: CSASRQGSSYNSPLHF.

The sample holds many counts of this clone. V is TRBV6-1 and J is TRBJ1-2; D is undetermined. V was clipped by 2 bases and J by 2 bases, with 6 bases between them. Germline values: CDR1 MNHNS, CDR2 SASEGT. CDR3 length equals 13 residues. CDR3 coding DNA: TGTGCCAGCAGTGAATCCTTCAACTATGGCTACACCTTC. This codes for CASSESFNYGYTF.

The rearrangement links TRBV21-1 to TRBJ1-2; TRBD1, the table's D call, was not compared with the DNA. TRBV21-1 is a pseudogene locus. This CDR3 region has 17 residues. This chain's CDR3 is CASSKSGQATLNYGYTF. CDR3 in DNA: TGTGCCAGCAGCAAGTCCGGACAGGCGACCCTAAACTATGGCTACACCTTC.

The rearrangement links TRBV10-3 to TRBJ1-1; 8 nucleotides line up with TRBD1. This CDR3 spans 15 amino acids. Germline CDR1 ENHRY, CDR2 SYGVKD. The J segment lost 0 bases and the V segment lost 4 bases, leaving 4 bases of the junction unmatched. The CDR3, as DNA: TGTGCCATCAGTGCGACAGGGGCCATGAACACTGAAGCTTTCTTT. Its protein is CAISATGAMNTEAFF.

CDR3 sequence: CASSFDREPPGTDTQYF. The DNA for the CDR3 is TGTGCCAGTAGTTTTGACCGGGAGCCGCCTGGTACAGATACGCAGTATTTT. The chain has TRBV19 and TRBJ2-3, with D perhaps TRBD2 (6 bases). The length of the CDR3 is 17 residues. CDR1 is LNHDA and CDR2 is SQIVND in the germline V gene (reference sequence). V was shortened by 5 bases and J by 3 bases, with 21 bases between the two germline ends.

The sample holds a few counts of this clone. V and J are TRBV5-5 and TRBJ1-6; weak D call: TRBD1 (6 bases). Between the trimmed V and J ends, which lost 2 bases and 8 bases, there was a span of 17 bases. The CDR3 contains 16 residues. Looked up from germline, CDR1 is SGHKS and CDR2 is YYEKEE (reference sequence). CDR3 coding DNA: TGTGCCAGCAGCTTTGAACAGGGCCGGATAGATTCACCCCTCCACTTT. This codes for CASSFEQGRIDSPLHF.

This clone was seen once. V and J are TRBV7-9 and TRBJ1-4, with a weak D call TRBD1 (5 bases). In germline, CDR1 is SEHNR, CDR2 FQNEAQ (reference sequence). The CDR3 sequence is 14 residues long. V was pared by 8 bases and J by 5 bases, with 15 bases between. The CDR3 sequence is CASGAKGLNEKLFF. The CDR3 bases are TGTGCCAGCGGCGCCAAGGGACTGAATGAAAAACTGTTTTTT. Looking up the rest from reference TRBV7-9 and TRBJ1-4 gives the full variable domain: DTGVSQNPRHKITKRGQNVTFRCDPISEHNRLYWYRQTLGQGPEFLTYFQNEAQLEKSRLLSDRFSAERPKGSFSTLEIQRTEQGDSAMYLCASGAKGLNEKLFFGSGTQLSVL.

V gene TRBV2 combines with J gene TRBJ2-3; possible D gene TRBD1, 5 bases. Germline V gene data show CDR1 as SNHLY and CDR2 as FYNNEI. The ends were cut back, 4 bases at V and 0 bases at J, with 23 bases in the middle. The CDR3 is 19 amino acids. The CDR3 nucleotides are TGTGCCAGCAGTGGCTTGGCAGGGATTAATCTGAGTAGCACAGATACGCAGTATTTT. The encoded protein is CASSGLAGINLSSTDTQYF.

This chain connects TRBV29-1 to TRBJ2-5; TRBD2 matches 11 bases. This CDR3 spans 12 amino acids. In germline, CDR1 is SQVTM, CDR2 ANQGSEA. V dropped 8 bases and J dropped 3; count of bases not matched to a gene: 2. The CDR3 is CSLTSGEETQYF. The CDR3 nucleotides read TGCAGCTTGACTAGCGGGGAAGAGACCCAGTACTTC.

The chain employs TRBV6-5 and TRBJ2-7, with D tentatively TRBD1 (5 bases). Germline V gene data show CDR1 as MNHEY and CDR2 as SVGAGI. The CDR3 sequence is 14 residues long. Between the trimmed V and J ends, which lost 7 bases and 0 bases, there was a span of 13 bases. Here the CDR3 DNA reads TGTGCCAGCACCGTGGACATATTCTCCTACGAGCAGTACTTC. Its translation: CASTVDIFSYEQYF.

In its sample, this clone was seen a few times. The rearrangement uses TRBV7-8 and TRBJ2-2, with 11 nucleotides matching TRBD2. Germline V lookup: CDR1 SGHVS, CDR2 FQNEAQ. The CDR3 spans 17 residues. The junction had 7 bases not matched to a gene; V was cut back by 6 bases and J by 1 base. The CDR3 nucleotides read TGTGCCAGCAGTCTGACTAGCGGGATTGTGAACACCGGGGAGCTGTTTTTT. Its translation is CASSLTSGIVNTGELFF. The full variable domain, its missing parts supplied by reference TRBV7-8 and TRBJ2-2, is GAGVSQSPRYKVAKRGQDVALRCDPISGHVSLFWYQQALGQGPEFLTYFQNEAQLDKSGLPSDRFFAERPEGSVSTLKIQRTQQEDSAVYLCASSLTSGIVNTGELFFGEGSRLTVL.